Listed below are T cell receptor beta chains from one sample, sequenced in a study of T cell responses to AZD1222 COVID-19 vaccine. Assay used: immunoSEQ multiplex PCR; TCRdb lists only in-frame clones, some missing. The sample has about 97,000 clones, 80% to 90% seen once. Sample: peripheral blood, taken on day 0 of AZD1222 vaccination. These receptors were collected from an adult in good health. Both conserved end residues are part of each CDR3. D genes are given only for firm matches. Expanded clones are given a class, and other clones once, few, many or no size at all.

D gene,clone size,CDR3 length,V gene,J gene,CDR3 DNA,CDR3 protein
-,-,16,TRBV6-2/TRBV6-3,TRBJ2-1,TGTGCCAGCAGTTACTCGACGGGGAGCTCCTACAATGAGCAGTTCTTC,CASSYSTGSSYNEQFF
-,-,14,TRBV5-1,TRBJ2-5,TGCGCCAGCAGCTTGGTGGATGTCCAAGAGACCCAGTACTTC,CASSLVDVQETQYF
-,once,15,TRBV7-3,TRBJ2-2,TGTGCCAGCAGCTTAAGCGGGTCGCGCACCGGGGAGCTGTTTTTT,CASSLSGSRTGELFF
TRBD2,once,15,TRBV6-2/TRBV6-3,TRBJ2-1,TGTGCCAGCAGCCCAAGGGCGGGAGGGTACAATGAGCAGTTCTTC,CASSPRAGGYNEQFF
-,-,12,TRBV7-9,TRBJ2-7,TGTGCCAGCAGCCTCCAAAACCACGAGCAGTACTTC,CASSLQNHEQYF
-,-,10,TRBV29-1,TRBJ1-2,TGCACCTTCGGGGACTATGGCTACACCTTC,CTFGDYGYTF
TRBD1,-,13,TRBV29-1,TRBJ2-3,TGCAGCGTTGATCGACAGGGATTAGATACGCAGTATTTT,CSVDRQGLDTQYF
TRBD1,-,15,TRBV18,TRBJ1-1,TGTGCCAGCTCACCGTGGACAGGCGGGGGCACTGAAGCTTTCTTT,CASSPWTGGGTEAFF
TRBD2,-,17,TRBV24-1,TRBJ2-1,TGTGCCACCAGTGGAATTCATGGGACTAGCGGGGTCAATGAGCAGTTCTTC,CATSGIHGTSGVNEQFF
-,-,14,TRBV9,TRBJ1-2,TGTGCCAGCAGCGTGGGGACGGGTAACTATGGCTACACCTTC,CASSVGTGNYGYTF
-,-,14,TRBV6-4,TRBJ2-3,TGTGCCAGCAGTGACGGCCAGGGTGAGGATACGCAGTATTTT,CASSDGQGEDTQYF
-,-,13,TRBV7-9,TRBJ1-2,TGTGCCAGCAGCCTACAGATATATTATGGCTACACCTTC,CASSLQIYYGYTF
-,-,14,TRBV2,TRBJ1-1,TGTGCCAGCGCTTACTTAGGACAGAACACTGAAGCTTTCTTT,CASAYLGQNTEAFF
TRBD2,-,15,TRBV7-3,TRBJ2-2,TGTGCCAGCAGCTTTGGACTAGCGGGAGCCGGGGAGCTGTTTTTT,CASSFGLAGAGELFF
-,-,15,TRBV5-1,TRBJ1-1,TGCGCCAGCAGCGCTGGGGGCGCAGGGAACACTGAAGCTTTCTTT,CASSAGGAGNTEAFF
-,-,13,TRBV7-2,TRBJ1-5,TGTGCCAGCAGCCTCGGGGGAAAGAGGCCCCAGCATTTT,CASSLGGKRPQHF
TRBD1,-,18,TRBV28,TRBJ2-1,TGTGCCAGCAGTTTGGTACTCCCCGGACAGGGGGCTTTAAAGGGGCAGTTCTTC,CASSLVLPGQGALKGQFF
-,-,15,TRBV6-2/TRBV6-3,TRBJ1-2,TGTGCCAGCAGTTACGCCTATGAGGAAAACTATGGCTACACCTTC,CASSYAYEENYGYTF
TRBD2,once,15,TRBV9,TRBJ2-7,TGTGCCAGCAGCCCGTCCGGGACTAGCGTCCGGGAGCAGTACTTC,CASSPSGTSVREQYF
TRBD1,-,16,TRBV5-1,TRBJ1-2,TGCGCCAGCAGCTTGGCCCAGGGACAGGGGTTCTATGGCTACACCTTC,CASSLAQGQGFYGYTF
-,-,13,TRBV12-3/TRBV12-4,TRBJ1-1,TGTGCCAGCAGCCCTTTCCTAAACACTGAAGCTTTCTTT,CASSPFLNTEAFF
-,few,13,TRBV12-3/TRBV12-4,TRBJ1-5,TGTGCCAGCAGTTTTGGCGACCCTCAGCCCCAGCATTTT,CASSFGDPQPQHF
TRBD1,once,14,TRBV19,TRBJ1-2,TGTGCCAGTAGAAAGGGGGCCACCCCCTACGGCTACACCTTC,CASRKGATPYGYTF
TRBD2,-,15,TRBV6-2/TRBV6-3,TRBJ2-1,TGTGCCAGCAGTAGACTAGCGGCCTCCTACAATGAGCAGTTCTTC,CASSRLAASYNEQFF